The following is a T cell receptor (beta chain) sequence with its context. Its cognate antigen is unknown. Germline V CDR1 and CDR2: LNHNV, YYDKDF (reference sequence). This CDR3 comprises 15 residues. This entry comes from a study of CXCR3-negative and CXCR3-positive naive CD8 T cells. Study-level findings and limits: Memory CD8+ cells showed much lower diversity, while both naive subsets displayed comparably high diversity.

Through 5' RACE with UMI labels, the TRB cDNA libraries were prepared. TCRdb re-called the 5' RACE reads and catalogs CDR3 proteins one per entry, DNA excluded. The table for this sample gives more than 45,000 distinct CDR3 sequences. This chain joins TRBV15 and TRBJ1-4. This receptor was taken from a human donor in good health. Some clones in this sample may be carry-over from other donors' samples. Input material: naive CXCR3- CD8+ T cells from blood. Described subset: CD45RO-CCR7+CD27+CD95- naive CD8+ T cells lacking CXCR3 (TNR3-). The CDR3 reads CATSALPVAGEKLFF.